Listed here are 18 T cell receptor beta chains from one sample, sequenced in a study of monozygotic twins with inflammatory bowel disease. Following a re-call of the 5' RACE reads, TCRdb has one entry per CDR3 protein and lacks DNA. This table lists 310,000 or so distinct CDR3 sequences. Specimen: blood. Receptors were obtained from a human donor with ulcerative colitis or Crohn's disease, or a healthy co-twin of an affected twin (not recorded which).

The chain joins TRBV18 to TRBJ1-2; checking the TCRdb D call of TRBD1 is not possible without DNA. The CDR3 extends over 16 amino acids. Germline V gene data show CDR1 as KGHSH and CDR2 as LQKENI. CDR3 amino acids: CASSPDTAYPNYGYTF.

The chain employs TRBV11-3 and TRBJ2-5. The CDR3 length is 12 residues. The germline V gene encodes CDR1 SGHNT and CDR2 YENEEA. CDR3 loop: CASSPGKGTQYF.

The chain employs TRBV4-3 and TRBJ1-1; TCRdb's D gene call, TRBD1, goes unchecked for lack of DNA. CDR1 and CDR2 from the germline V gene are LGHNA and YSLEER. The CDR3 is made up of 15 amino acids. This CDR3 is CASSQRQGLNTEAFF.

The V call is TRBV7-9, the J call TRBJ2-1; TCRdb designates TRBD2, a call that cannot be tested without DNA. Germline CDR1 and CDR2: SEHNR and FQNEAQ (reference sequence). There are 14 residues in the CDR3. This CDR3 reads CASSVRTSGSEQFF.

The rearrangement links TRBV3-1 to TRBJ2-1. There are 14 residues in the CDR3. CDR1 and CDR2 (germline): LGHDT, YNNKEL (reference sequence). CDR3 sequence: CASSLRLGYNEQFF.

The chain links TRBV4-1 to TRBJ2-3. The germline CDR1 and CDR2 sequences are MGHRA and YSYEKL. The CDR3 contains 15 residues. CDR3 region: CASSQRRASTDTQYF.

The rearrangement links TRBV5-1 to TRBJ2-2; TCRdb picks TRBD2, but there is no DNA to check that call. The CDR3 covers 16 residues. Germline V lookup: CDR1 SGHRS, CDR2 YFSETQ. CDR3 residues: CASRSVAGDPTGELFF.

This rearrangement joins TRBV20-1 to TRBJ1-2; TCRdb names TRBD1, which stays unverified in the absence of DNA. CDR3 length equals 15 residues. Germline CDR1 is DFQATT and CDR2 is SNEGSKA (reference sequence). CDR3 residues: CSALGTGGDNYGYTF.

The rearrangement joins TRBV5-5 to TRBJ2-1; the TCRdb D gene call, TRBD2, has no DNA to confirm it. CDR3 length equals 14 residues. The germline V gene encodes CDR1 SGHKS and CDR2 YYEKEE (reference sequence). The CDR3 reads CASSLEGAYNEQFF.

This sequence joins TRBV5-1 and TRBJ2-1. The CDR3 loop spans 14 amino acids. Per germline, CDR1 SGHRS and CDR2 YFSETQ. CDR3 sequence reads: CASRDGVSGNEQFF.

The J gene is TRBJ1-1, the V gene TRBV20-1; the D gene TCRdb calls, TRBD1, cannot be checked with no DNA. Germline CDR1 DFQATT, CDR2 SNEGSKA (reference sequence). This CDR3 has 13 residues. CDR3: CSAPGQAGTEAFF.

The chain joins TRBV7-9 to TRBJ1-3. The CDR3 is 16 residues long. Germline values: CDR1 SEHNR, CDR2 FQNEAQ (reference sequence). The CDR3 is CASSLRSELSGNTIYF. Full variable domain (remainder filled in from reference TRBV7-9 and TRBJ1-3): DTGVSQNPRHKITKRGQNVTFRCDPISEHNRLYWYRQTLGQGPEFLTYFQNEAQLEKSRLLSDRFSAERPKGSFSTLEIQRTEQGDSAMYLCASSLRSELSGNTIYFGEGSWLTVV.

The rearrangement links TRBV19 to TRBJ1-6; as DNA is missing, the TRBD1 call by TCRdb cannot be tested. Germline-derived CDR1 and CDR2 are LNHDA and SQIVND (reference sequence). This CDR3 is built from 14 residues. The CDR3 region is CASSIGQGVSPLHF.

The V and J genes are TRBV12-3 or TRBV12-4 and TRBJ1-1; TCRdb's D gene call, TRBD1, goes unchecked for lack of DNA. This CDR3 spans 15 amino acids. The chain's CDR3 is CASRPNRQGGTEAFF.

This chain connects TRBV6-1 to TRBJ1-1; without DNA, the TCRdb call of TRBD1 cannot be checked. Germline V CDR1 and CDR2: MNHNS, SASEGT. This CDR3 is built from 17 residues. This chain's CDR3 is CASSPTGTPPMNTEAFF.

The chain couples TRBV7-2 to TRBJ1-5. This CDR3 spans 15 amino acids. Per germline, CDR1 SGHTA and CDR2 FQGNSA. The CDR3 reads CASSLPQAYNQPQHF.

The CDR3 sequence: CASSQDTYEQYF. The gene calls are TRBV3-1 and TRBJ2-7. Germline-derived CDR1 and CDR2 are LGHDT and YNNKEL (reference sequence). CDR3 size: 12 residues.

This chain joins TRBV20-1 and TRBJ2-5. This CDR3 spans 12 amino acids. CDR1 is DFQATT, CDR2 SNEGSKA, per germline (reference sequence). The CDR3 loop reads CSARWGQETQYF.